The 7 T cell receptor beta chains presented below share a single source sample, sequenced in a study of blood T cells in healthy people across ages. Combining a sample-barcoded 5' primer with a J-beta primer mix, a second PCR ran for about 6 to 12 cycles. TCRdb called the 5' RACE reads again in MiXCR, with one record for every CDR3 protein. This sample carries under 800,000 distinct CDR3 sequences, roughly 45% of them seen once, and the ten largest clones take under 25%. Specimen: blood. These receptors all stem from a woman aged 55-69 years in good health.

This clonotype has ten or more counts. The chain uses TRBV12-3 or TRBV12-4 and TRBJ2-1, with 9 bases lining up with TRBD2. V lost 5 bases, J lost 8 bases, and 10 bases stayed unmatched. The length of the CDR3 is 15 residues. CDR3 in amino acids: CASSQWTSEGHEQFF. DNA of the CDR3: TGTGCCAGCAGTCAATGGACTAGCGAGGGCCATGAGCAGTTCTTC.

The chain joins TRBV27 to TRBJ1-4, with 10 positions matching TRBD1. CDR1 is MNHEY, CDR2 SMNVEV, per germline (reference sequence). CDR3 length equals 15 residues. The J segment lost 7 bases and the V segment lost 5 bases, leaving 7 bases of the junction unmatched. The CDR3 DNA is TGTGCCAGCAGTCCGGGGGACAGGGGAGGTGAAAAACTGTTTTTT. This encodes CASSPGDRGGEKLFF.

The J gene is TRBJ2-1, the V gene TRBV7-3; D gene uncertain. Germline loops: CDR1 SGHTA, CDR2 FQGTGA. The V end lost 5 bases, the J end lost 5 bases, and 10 bases lay between the germline ends. The CDR3 loop spans 13 amino acids. The CDR3 sequence is CASSSSKDNEQFF. CDR3 coding DNA: TGTGCCAGCAGCAGCTCTAAGGACAATGAGCAGTTCTTC.

The chain joins TRBV6-6 to TRBJ1-2; TRBD1 is a possible D gene (5 bases). From germline, CDR1 is MNHNY and CDR2 SVGAGI (reference sequence). The CDR3 totals 16 residues. V gave up 2 bases and J gave up 4 bases, with 17 bases separating them. CDR3 in DNA: TGTGCCAGCAGTTACGACCCAGGGTGGGGTAGCTATGGCTACACCTTC. Its translation: CASSYDPGWGSYGYTF.

This rearrangement joins TRBV29-1 to TRBJ2-1; 7 bases agree with TRBD1. Germline-derived CDR1 and CDR2 are SQVTM and ANQGSEA. The CDR3 runs 14 residues. Trimming at V came to 4 bases and at J to 7 bases, leaving 10 bases not matched to a gene. In DNA form, the CDR3 reads TGCAGCGTTGCCCCAGGGGGTACGAAGAATGAGCAGTTCTTC. Translation gives CSVAPGGTKNEQFF.

The sample holds many counts of this clonotype. This chain connects TRBV7-2 to TRBJ2-3; D tentatively reads TRBD1 or TRBD2 (5 bases each). The germline gives CDR1 SGHTA, CDR2 FQGNSA. The germline V and J ends were trimmed by 5 bases and 3 bases, with 15 bases remaining between them. The length of the CDR3 is 15 residues. This CDR3 reads CASSPGTGRTDTQYF. CDR3 sequence (DNA): TGTGCCAGCAGCCCAGGGACGGGGAGAACAGATACGCAGTATTTT.

V and J are TRBV5-1 and TRBJ2-2, with 7 bases aligning to TRBD1. V shed 7 bases, J shed 6 bases, and the junction held 9 bases outside the gene matches. The germline V gene encodes CDR1 SGHRS and CDR2 YFSETQ. The CDR3 covers 14 residues. The CDR3 coding sequence is TGCGCCAGCGGAGACAGGGTCGGGGCCGGGGAGCTGTTTTTT. Translating gives CASGDRVGAGELFF. The full variable domain, with the rest looked up from reference TRBV5-1 and TRBJ2-2, is KAGVTQTPRYLIKTRGQQVTLSCSPISGHRSVSWYQQTPGQGLQFLFEYFSETQRNKGNFPGRFSGRQFSNSRSEMNVSTLELGDSALYLCASGDRVGAGELFFGEGSRLTVL.